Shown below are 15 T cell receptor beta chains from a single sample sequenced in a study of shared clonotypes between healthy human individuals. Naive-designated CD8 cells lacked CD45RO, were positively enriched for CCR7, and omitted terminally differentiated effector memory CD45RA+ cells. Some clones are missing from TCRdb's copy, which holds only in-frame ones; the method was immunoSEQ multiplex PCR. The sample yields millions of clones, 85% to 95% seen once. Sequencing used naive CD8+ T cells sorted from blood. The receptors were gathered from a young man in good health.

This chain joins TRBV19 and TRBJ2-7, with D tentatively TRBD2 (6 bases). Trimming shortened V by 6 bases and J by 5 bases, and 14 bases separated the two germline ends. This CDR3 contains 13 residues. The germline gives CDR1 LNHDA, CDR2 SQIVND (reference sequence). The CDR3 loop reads CASRSGSKDEQYF. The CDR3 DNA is TGTGCCAGTAGAAGCGGGTCCAAGGACGAGCAGTACTTC.

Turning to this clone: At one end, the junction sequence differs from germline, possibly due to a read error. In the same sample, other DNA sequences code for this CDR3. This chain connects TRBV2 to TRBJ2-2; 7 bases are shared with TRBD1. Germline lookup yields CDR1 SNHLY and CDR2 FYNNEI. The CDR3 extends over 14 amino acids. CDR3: CASIGTENTGELFF. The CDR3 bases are TGTGCCAGCATCGGGACAGAGAACACTGGGGAGCTGTTTTTT.

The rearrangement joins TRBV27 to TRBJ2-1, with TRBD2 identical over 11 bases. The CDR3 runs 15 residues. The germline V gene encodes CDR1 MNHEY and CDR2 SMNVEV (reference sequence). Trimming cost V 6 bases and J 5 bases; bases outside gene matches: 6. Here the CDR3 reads CASRPGLADNNEQFF. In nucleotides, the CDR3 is TGTGCCAGCAGACCGGGACTAGCGGATAACAATGAGCAGTTCTTC.

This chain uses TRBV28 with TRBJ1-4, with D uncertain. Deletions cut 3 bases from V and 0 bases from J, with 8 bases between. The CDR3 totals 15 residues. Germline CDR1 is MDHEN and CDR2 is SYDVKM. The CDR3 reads CASSFRLATNEKLFF. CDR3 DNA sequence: TGTGCCAGCAGTTTCCGTCTTGCAACTAATGAAAAACTGTTTTTT.

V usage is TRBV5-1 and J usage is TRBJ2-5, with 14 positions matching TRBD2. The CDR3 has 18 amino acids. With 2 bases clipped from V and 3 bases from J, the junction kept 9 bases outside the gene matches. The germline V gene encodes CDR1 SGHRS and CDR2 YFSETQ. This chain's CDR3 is CASSFLGLAGVEEETQYF. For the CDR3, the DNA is TGCGCCAGCAGCTTCCTGGGACTAGCGGGAGTGGAGGAAGAGACCCAGTACTTC.

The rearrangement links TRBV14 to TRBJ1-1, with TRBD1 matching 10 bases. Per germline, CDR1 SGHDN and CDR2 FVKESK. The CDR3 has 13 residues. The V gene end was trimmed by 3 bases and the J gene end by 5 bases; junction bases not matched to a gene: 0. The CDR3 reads CASSQGQGTEAFF. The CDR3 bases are TGTGCCAGCAGCCAGGGACAGGGGACTGAAGCTTTCTTT.

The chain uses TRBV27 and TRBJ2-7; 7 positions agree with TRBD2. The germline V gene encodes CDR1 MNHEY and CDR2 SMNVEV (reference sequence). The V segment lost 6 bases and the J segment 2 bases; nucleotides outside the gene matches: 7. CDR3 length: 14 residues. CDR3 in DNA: TGTGCCAGCAGGGCTAGCGGTCAGACCTACGAGCAGTACTTC. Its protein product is CASRASGQTYEQYF.

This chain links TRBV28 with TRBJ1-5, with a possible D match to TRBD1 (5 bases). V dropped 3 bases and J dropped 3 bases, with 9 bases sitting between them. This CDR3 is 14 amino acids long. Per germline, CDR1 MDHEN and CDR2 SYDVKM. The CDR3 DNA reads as TGTGCCAGCAGTTTTCGGGGGGTCAATCAGCCCCAGCATTTT. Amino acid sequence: CASSFRGVNQPQHF. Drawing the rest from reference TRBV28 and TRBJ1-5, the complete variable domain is DVKVTQSSRYLVKRTGEKVFLECVQDMDHENMFWYRQDPGLGLRLIYFSYDVKMKEKGDIPEGYSVSREKKERFSLILESASTNQTSMYLCASSFRGVNQPQHFGDGTRLSIL.

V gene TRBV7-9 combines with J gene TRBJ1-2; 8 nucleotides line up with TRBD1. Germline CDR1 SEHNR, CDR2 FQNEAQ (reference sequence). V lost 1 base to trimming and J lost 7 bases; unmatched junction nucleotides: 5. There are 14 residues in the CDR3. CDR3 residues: CASSLGTGFLGYTF. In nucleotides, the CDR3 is TGTGCCAGCAGCTTAGGGACAGGGTTCCTTGGCTACACCTTC.

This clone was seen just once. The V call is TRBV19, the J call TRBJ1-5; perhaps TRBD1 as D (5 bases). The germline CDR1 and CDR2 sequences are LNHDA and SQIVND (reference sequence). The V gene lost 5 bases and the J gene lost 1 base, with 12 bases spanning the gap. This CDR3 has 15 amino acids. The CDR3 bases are TGTGCCAGTAGTGAGGGGCTTGTGAGCAATCAGCCCCAGCATTTT. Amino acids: CASSEGLVSNQPQHF.

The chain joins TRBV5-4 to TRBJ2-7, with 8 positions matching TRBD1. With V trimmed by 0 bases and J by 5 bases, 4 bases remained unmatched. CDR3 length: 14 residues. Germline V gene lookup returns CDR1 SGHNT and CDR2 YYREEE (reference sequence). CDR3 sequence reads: CASSLDRGFNEQYF. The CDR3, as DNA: TGTGCCAGCAGCTTGGACAGGGGGTTCAACGAGCAGTACTTC.

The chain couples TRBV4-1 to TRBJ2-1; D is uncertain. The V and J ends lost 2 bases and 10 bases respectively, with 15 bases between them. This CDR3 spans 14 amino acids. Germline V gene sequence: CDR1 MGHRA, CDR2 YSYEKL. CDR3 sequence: CASSQRRDGKEQFF. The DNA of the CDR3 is TGCGCCAGCAGCCAAAGAAGAGATGGGAAGGAGCAGTTCTTC.

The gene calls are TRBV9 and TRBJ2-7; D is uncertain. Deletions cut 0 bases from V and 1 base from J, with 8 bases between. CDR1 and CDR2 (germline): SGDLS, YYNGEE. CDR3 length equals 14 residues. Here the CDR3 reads CASSVATSSYEQYF. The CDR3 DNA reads TGTGCCAGCAGCGTAGCTACGAGTTCCTACGAGCAGTACTTC.

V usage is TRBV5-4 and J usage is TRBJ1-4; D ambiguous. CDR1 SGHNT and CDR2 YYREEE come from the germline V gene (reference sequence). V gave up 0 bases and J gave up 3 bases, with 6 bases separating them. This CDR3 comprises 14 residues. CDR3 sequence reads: CASSLVGSNEKLFF. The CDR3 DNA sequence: TGTGCCAGCAGCTTGGTGGGCTCTAATGAAAAACTGTTTTTT.

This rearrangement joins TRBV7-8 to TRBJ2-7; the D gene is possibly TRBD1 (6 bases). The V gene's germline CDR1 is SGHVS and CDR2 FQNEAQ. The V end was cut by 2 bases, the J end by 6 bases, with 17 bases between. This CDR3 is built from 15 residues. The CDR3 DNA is TGTGCCAGCAGCTTAACGGGGACACCGCCCTCCGAGCAGTACTTC. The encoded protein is CASSLTGTPPSEQYF.